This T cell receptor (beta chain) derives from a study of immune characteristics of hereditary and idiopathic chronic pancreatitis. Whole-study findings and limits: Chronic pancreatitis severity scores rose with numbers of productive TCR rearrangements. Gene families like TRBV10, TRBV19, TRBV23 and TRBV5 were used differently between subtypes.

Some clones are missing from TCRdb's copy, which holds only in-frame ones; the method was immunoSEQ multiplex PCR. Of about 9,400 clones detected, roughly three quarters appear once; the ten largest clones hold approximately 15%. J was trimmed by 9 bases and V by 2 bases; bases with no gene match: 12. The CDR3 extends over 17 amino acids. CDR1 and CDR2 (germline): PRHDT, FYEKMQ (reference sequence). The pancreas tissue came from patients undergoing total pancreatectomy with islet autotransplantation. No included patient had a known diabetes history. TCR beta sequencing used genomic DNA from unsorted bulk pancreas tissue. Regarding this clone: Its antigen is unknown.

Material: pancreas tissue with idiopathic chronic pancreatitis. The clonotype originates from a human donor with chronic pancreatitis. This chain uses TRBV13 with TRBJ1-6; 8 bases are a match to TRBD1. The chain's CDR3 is CASSLTGQGIWGSPLHF. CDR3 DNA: TGTGCCAGCAGCTTAACCGGACAGGGTATCTGGGGTTCACCCCTCCACTTT.